This record covers a single T cell receptor (beta chain). These data belong to a study of technical replicates of blood from several donors. The CDR3 spans 15 residues. In germline, CDR1 is SGHTA, CDR2 FQGNSA. The junction had 9 bases not matched to a gene; V was cut back by 1 base and J by 11 bases. Sequencing was performed with immunoSEQ multiplex PCR; in TCRdb, only in-frame clones are kept and a portion is missing. The profile covers roughly 81,000 clones, with 86% appearing a single time and around 4.8% taken by the ten largest. The sequenced sample consisted of PBMCs. The clonotype comes from a human donor in good health. Some clones in this sample may be carry-over from other donors' samples. The rearrangement links TRBV7-2 to TRBJ2-7, with 12 bases lining up with TRBD2. The CDR3 DNA sequence: TGTGCCAGCAGCTTAGAACTAGCGGGGGGCCCCCCCGAGTACTTC. Its protein product is CASSLELAGGPPEYF.